This T cell receptor beta chain emerged from a study of identical twins. Overall study findings and caveats: Abundant beta clonotypes from cord blood bore fewer insertions; memory repertoires lacked this pattern. Zero-insertion findings could be partly confounded by invariant cells (MAIT and iNKT cells).

Note on this clonotype: What it binds is not known.

From the 5' RACE reads, TCRdb called clonotypes with MiXCR, one entry per CDR3 protein. The sample records 1.5 million to 2 million distinct CDR3 sequences, around 33% being singletons. The receptor's source is a newborn girl in good health. Sample: cord blood.

CDR3 loop: CSADYSNEQFF. The CDR3, as DNA: TGCAGTGCTGACTATAGCAATGAGCAGTTCTTC. The chain carries TRBV20-1 and TRBJ2-1; weak D call: TRBD2 (5 bases). Germline V gives CDR1 DFQATT, CDR2 SNEGSKA (reference sequence). V dropped 5 bases and J dropped 6 bases, with 8 bases sitting between them. The CDR3 extends over 11 amino acids.